The 25 T cell receptor beta chains below were found in one sample sequenced in a study of primary melanoma T cells and metastatic recurrence. Some clones are missing from TCRdb's copy, which holds only in-frame ones; the method was immunoSEQ multiplex PCR. Among about 310 clones, 70% to 80% were seen once, and the ten largest hold 6.5% to 9%. The specimen was melanoma tumor tissue. All receptors derive from a human donor with melanoma.

The chain is built from TRBV23-1 and TRBJ2-3; 9 nucleotides agree with TRBD2. TRBV23-1 is assigned to the ORF class and has an uncertain function. The CDR3 length is 16 residues. J was trimmed by 4 bases and V by 6 bases; bases with no gene match: 11. CDR3 residues: CASSQEASSGADTQYF. The CDR3 nucleotides are TGCGCCAGCAGCCAAGAAGCCTCTAGCGGGGCAGATACGCAGTATTTT.

The chain recombines TRBV19 with TRBJ2-1; TRBD2 matches 10 bases. V lost 7 bases and J lost 2; bases outside the gene matches: 5. Germline V gives CDR1 LNHDA, CDR2 SQIVND (reference sequence). This CDR3 has 15 amino acids. CDR3: CASTQGLAAYNEQFF. In DNA form, the CDR3 reads TGTGCCAGTACCCAAGGACTAGCGGCCTACAATGAGCAGTTCTTC.

The rearrangement links TRBV11-3 to TRBJ2-7, with unresolved D. Germline loops: CDR1 SGHNT, CDR2 YENEEA. This CDR3 has 14 residues. V shed 5 bases and J shed 6 bases, with 17 bases lying between them. CDR3 sequence reads: CASSADFVVSEQYF. CDR3 nucleotides: TGTGCCAGCAGCGCCGACTTCGTGGTATCCGAGCAGTACTTC.

This clone appeared a few times. The junction and the germline gene differ at one end; a read error may be behind it. J is TRBJ2-2 and V is TRBV28, with D perhaps matching TRBD2 (6 bases). Per germline, CDR1 MDHEN and CDR2 SYDVKM. CDR3 length equals 13 residues. The CDR3 nucleotides are TGTGCCAGCAGTTTTGGAGGGAACCCTGGCCTCGGTTTT. It translates to CASSFGGNPGLGF.

The J gene is TRBJ2-1, the V gene TRBV7-5; TRBD1, as called in the table, went unchecked against the DNA. TRBV7-5 is a pseudogene. This CDR3 is 16 amino acids long. CDR3 amino acids: CASSSMSGTGRNEQFF. The CDR3 DNA reads as TGTGCCAGCAGCTCCATGTCCGGGACAGGGAGAAATGAGCAGTTCTTC.

This clone has a handful of counts. The rearrangement uses TRBV9 and TRBJ2-3, with D possibly being TRBD1 or TRBD2 (5 bases each). The CDR3 runs to 14 residues. V shed 2 bases and J shed 1 base, with 8 bases lying between them. Germline assignment: CDR1 SGDLS and CDR2 YYNGEE. The CDR3 loop reads CASSVEGRTDTQYF. In DNA, the CDR3 is TGTGCCAGCAGCGTTGAGGGGCGCACAGATACGCAGTATTTT. The whole variable domain, remainder taken from reference TRBV9 and TRBJ2-3, is DSGVTQTPKHLITATGQRVTLRCSPRSGDLSVYWYQQSLDQGLQFLIQYYNGEERAKGNILERFSAQQFPDLHSELNLSSLELGDSALYFCASSVEGRTDTQYFGPGTRLTVL.

This chain links TRBV19 with TRBJ2-7, with 14 bases aligning to TRBD2. J gave up 4 bases and V 5 bases, and 4 bases lay outside the gene matches. Germline values: CDR1 LNHDA, CDR2 SQIVND (reference sequence). The CDR3 is 15 residues long. The CDR3 sequence is CASSAGLAGVYEQYF. CDR3 nucleotide sequence: TGTGCCAGTAGTGCGGGACTAGCGGGAGTTTACGAGCAGTACTTC.

J is TRBJ2-5 and V is TRBV23-1; TRBD2 agrees at 7 bases. TRBV23-1 falls under the ORF class, with uncertain function. The ends lost 0 bases at V and 2 bases at J; junction bases unmatched: 6. The CDR3 runs to 16 residues. The CDR3 DNA reads TGCGCCAGCAGTCAATCGCAGCGGGAACCTCAAGAGACCCAGTACTTC. It translates to CASSQSQREPQETQYF.

This clone was observed a single time. The chain joins TRBV1 to TRBJ2-7. TRBV1 is an annotated pseudogene. This CDR3 contains 14 residues. This chain's CDR3 is CASSQEVGTYEQYF. The CDR3 DNA follows: TGCGCCAGCAGCCAAGAGGTGGGGACCTACGAGCAGTACTTC.

The gene calls are TRBV7-2 and TRBJ1-5, with a tentative D call TRBD1 (5 bases). Germline CDR1 SGHTA, CDR2 FQGNSA. V was clipped by 5 bases and J by 5 bases, with 13 bases between them. The CDR3 runs to 14 residues. CDR3 nucleotides: TGTGCCAGCAGCCCGCCCGGGGGGGATCAGCCCCAGCATTTT. Amino acids: CASSPPGGDQPQHF.

J is TRBJ2-4 and V is TRBV28; the D gene is possibly TRBD2 (5 bases). Trimming left V 5 bases short and J 16 bases short, with 18 bases between. Germline V gives CDR1 MDHEN, CDR2 SYDVKM. The CDR3 sequence is 12 residues long. The CDR3 loop is CASSLPGSRSYF. The CDR3 DNA sequence: TGTGCCAGCAGTCTCCCGGGAAGTCGCAGCTACTTC.

V usage is TRBV28 and J usage is TRBJ1-1; 7 bases line up with TRBD1. The CDR3 totals 12 residues. From germline, CDR1 is MDHEN and CDR2 SYDVKM. V shed 6 bases, J shed 12 bases, and the junction held 10 bases outside the gene matches. In nucleotides, the CDR3 is TGTGCCAGCAGGCAGACAGGGCTGCAACCTTTCTTT. It translates to CASRQTGLQPFF.

This sequence joins TRBV23-1 and TRBJ2-7; D remains unclear. TRBV23-1 is an open reading frame whose function is uncertain. V lost 4 bases to trimming and J lost 4 bases, with 20 bases between them. This CDR3 contains 16 residues. CDR3 in amino acids: CASSRPKDEATYEQYF. The CDR3 DNA sequence: TGCGCCAGCAGTCGACCAAAGGACGAAGCTACGTACGAGCAGTACTTC.

The chain has TRBV11-3 and TRBJ2-2; TRBD2 aligns across 7 bases. The CDR3 covers 16 residues. CDR1 and CDR2 from the germline V gene are SGHNT and YENEEA. V was clipped by 6 bases and J by 0 bases; unmatched bases: 7. The CDR3 nucleotides read TGTGCCAGCAGGTTACTAGCGAACGCGAACACCGGGGAGCTGTTTTTT. Translating it yields CASRLLANANTGELFF.

This clone was recorded a few times. V and J are TRBV19 and TRBJ2-7, with D possibly matching TRBD1 (6 bases). CDR1 and CDR2 from the germline V gene are LNHDA and SQIVND (reference sequence). CDR3 length: 16 amino acids. The V gene lost 3 bases and the J gene lost 0 bases, with 15 bases spanning the gap. CDR3 residues: CASSIQGTYSSYEQYF. Here the CDR3 DNA reads TGTGCCAGTAGTATCCAGGGGACCTACAGCTCCTACGAGCAGTACTTC.

The chain uses TRBV12-5 and TRBJ1-2, with TRBD1 as a possible D gene (5 bases). The CDR3 loop spans 14 amino acids. Germline CDR1 is LGHNT and CDR2 is FRNRAP. This chain's CDR3 is CASKWGDRIYGYTF. CDR3 sequence (DNA): TGTGCCAGCAAGTGGGGCGACCGGATCTATGGCTACACCTTC.

The chain couples TRBV11-3 to TRBJ2-1; TRBD2 aligns across 14 bases. The CDR3 is made up of 20 amino acids. Germline loops: CDR1 SGHNT, CDR2 YENEEA. Germline trimming cut 5 bases from V and 10 bases from J; bases unmatched to any gene: 22. CDR3 sequence (DNA): TGTGCCAGCAGCCGGCCACCGGGACTAGCGGGAGAAACCGGAATTAAGGAGCAGTTCTTC. This codes for CASSRPPGLAGETGIKEQFF.

Only a few counts were recorded for this clone. A read error may account for a junction end that differs from germline. The rearrangement uses TRBV6-8 and TRBJ2-7; 9 bases map to TRBD2. CDR1 is MNHGY, CDR2 SAAAGT, per germline. The CDR3 is 13 amino acids. The DNA of the CDR3 is TGTGCCATCAGTACCAGCGGGAGGTACGAGCAGTACTTC. It yields the protein CAISTSGRYEQYF.

The chain joins TRBV11-3 to TRBJ2-4; TRBD1 matches 10 bases. Germline V gene sequence: CDR1 SGHNT, CDR2 YENEEA. The trim removed 1 base at V and 9 bases at J, leaving 9 bases unmatched. The CDR3 loop spans 16 amino acids. The CDR3 is CASSLVGGQGITIQYF. The CDR3 nucleotides are TGTGCCAGCAGCTTAGTAGGGGGACAGGGGATAACCATTCAGTACTTC.

The chain links TRBV19 to TRBJ2-2, with D possibly being TRBD1 (7 bases). Germline lookup yields CDR1 LNHDA and CDR2 SQIVND (reference sequence). This CDR3 spans 15 amino acids. The germline V and J ends were trimmed by 4 bases and 4 bases, with 13 bases remaining between them. The CDR3 DNA reads TGTGCCAGTAGTACAGGGGGGAGTCGCACCGGGGAGCTGTTTTTT. It translates to CASSTGGSRTGELFF.

The rearrangement links TRBV6-8 to TRBJ2-3; either TRBD1 or TRBD2 may fit D (8 bases each). Looked up from germline, CDR1 is MNHGY and CDR2 is SAAAGT. Trimming cost V 4 bases and J 2 bases, with 19 bases left between them. CDR3 length: 17 amino acids. CDR3 coding DNA: TGTGCCAGCAGTTTACAGGGGGTAGCGGGGCTCACAGATACGCAGTATTTT. It encodes CASSLQGVAGLTDTQYF.

The rearrangement uses TRBV18 and TRBJ1-1, with 7 bases identical to TRBD1. The junction had 1 base not matched to a gene; V was cut back by 6 bases and J by 0 bases. CDR1 is KGHSH and CDR2 is LQKENI in the germline V gene. The CDR3 runs 13 residues. The CDR3 protein is CASSGQMNTEAFF. CDR3 DNA sequence: TGTGCCAGCTCGGGACAGATGAACACTGAAGCTTTCTTT.

On this clone itself: It is unclear where the CDR3 begins or ends on the DNA, so no DNA is shown, and the CDR3 is as TCRdb lists it. The chain employs TRBV1 and TRBJ1-3. TRBV1 is a pseudogene locus. The CDR3 is 18 amino acids long, termini counted. CDR3 sequence reads: CASSQVMRGVASGNTIYF.

The rearrangement uses TRBV28 and TRBJ2-5; the D gene is possibly TRBD2 (6 bases). Germline V gives CDR1 MDHEN, CDR2 SYDVKM. Trimming pared 0 bases from V and 1 base from J, leaving 15 bases between. CDR3 length: 17 amino acids. CDR3 nucleotide sequence: TGTGCCAGCAGTTTATGGGAGGGCCAGTCGGGCCAAGAGACCCAGTACTTC. This encodes CASSLWEGQSGQETQYF.

This chain joins TRBV6-8 and TRBJ2-3; the match to TRBD1 covers 7 bases. In germline, CDR1 is MNHGY, CDR2 SAAAGT. This CDR3 is 15 amino acids long. Germline trimming cut 6 bases from V and 0 bases from J; bases unmatched to any gene: 6. The CDR3 sequence is CASRNPGQSTDTQYF. CDR3 nucleotides: TGTGCCAGCAGAAACCCGGGACAGAGCACAGATACGCAGTATTTT.